The 18 T cell receptor beta chains listed next were all sequenced from one sample in a study of monozygotic twins with cystic fibrosis. Profiling relied on immunoSEQ multiplex PCR, and the TCRdb table lists in-frame clones only, not all of them. The repertoire includes 30,000 to 40,000 clones, under 70% of them detected once, and 0.75% to 0.85% sits in the top ten. The source material was blood. The receptors were sampled from a girl under 18 with cystic fibrosis.

The genes are TRBV6-6 and TRBJ2-7; D remains unclear. The CDR3 loop spans 13 amino acids. Trimming shortened V by 2 bases and J by 5 bases, and 10 bases separated the two germline ends. Germline V gene data show CDR1 as MNHNY and CDR2 as SVGAGI (reference sequence). This chain's CDR3 is CASSYPNADEQYV. CDR3 in DNA: TGTGCCAGCAGTTACCCAAACGCTGACGAGCAGTACGTC.

This clone was seen only a few times. The chain links TRBV2 to TRBJ2-7; D possibly corresponds to TRBD2 (6 bases). CDR1 SNHLY and CDR2 FYNNEI come from the germline V gene. This CDR3 spans 13 amino acids. V was cut by 3 bases and J by 4 bases, with 10 bases left in between. The CDR3 DNA reads TGTGCCAGCAGTGAGAGGAGGGCTTACGAGCAGTACGTC. This sequence encodes CASSERRAYEQYV.

The rearrangement links TRBV7-8 to TRBJ2-1, with D maybe TRBD2 (6 bases). V lost 1 base to trimming and J lost 8 bases, with 6 bases between them. CDR3 length equals 12 residues. Germline assignment: CDR1 SGHVS and CDR2 FQNEAQ. CDR3 in amino acids: CASSLGLDEQFF. The CDR3 bases are TGTGCCAGCAGCTTAGGACTAGATGAGCAGTTCTTC. The whole variable domain, remainder taken from reference TRBV7-8 and TRBJ2-1, is GAGVSQSPRYKVAKRGQDVALRCDPISGHVSLFWYQQALGQGPEFLTYFQNEAQLDKSGLPSDRFFAERPEGSVSTLKIQRTQQEDSAVYLCASSLGLDEQFFGPGTRLTVL.

This sequence joins TRBV7-9 and TRBJ2-2; TRBD2 matches at 8 bases. The CDR3 extends over 14 amino acids. CDR1 SEHNR and CDR2 FQNEAQ come from the germline V gene (reference sequence). V dropped 5 bases and J dropped 4; count of bases not matched to a gene: 3. CDR3 nucleotides: TGTGCCAGCAGCCCAGCGGGGGCCACCGGGGAGCTGTTTTTT. Encoded protein: CASSPAGATGELFF.

This clone was recorded only once. The chain is built from TRBV15 and TRBJ2-7; 11 bases fit TRBD1. The germline gives CDR1 LNHNV, CDR2 YYDKDF (reference sequence). With V trimmed by 1 base and J by 5 bases, 13 bases remained unmatched. This CDR3 is built from 18 residues. In DNA form, the CDR3 reads TGTGCCACCAGCAGAGTTTTCTCCGGGACAGGGGGTTTCGACGAGCAGTACTTC. It yields the protein CATSRVFSGTGGFDEQYF.

The chain has TRBV9 and TRBJ2-1; 10 nucleotides match TRBD1. Losses at the gene ends were 3 bases for V and 1 base for J; bases not matched to a gene: 4. The V gene's germline CDR1 is SGDLS and CDR2 YYNGEE. This CDR3 contains 16 residues. For the CDR3, the DNA is TGTGCCAGCAGCGCCCCGGGACAGGGGTCCTACAATGAGCAGTTCTTC. It translates to CASSAPGQGSYNEQFF.

The chain employs TRBV7-9 and TRBJ1-2; D is ambiguous. The CDR3 length is 14 residues. V dropped 1 base and J dropped 8 bases, with 14 bases sitting between them. Per the germline V gene, CDR1 is SEHNR and CDR2 is FQNEAQ (reference sequence). The CDR3 sequence: CASSLVGPLGGYTF. The CDR3 DNA reads as TGTGCCAGCAGCTTAGTCGGTCCCCTAGGGGGCTACACCTTC.

The V gene is TRBV29-1, the J gene TRBJ2-7; a weak D match, TRBD1 (5 bases). CDR3 size: 12 residues. Per the germline V gene, CDR1 is SQVTM and CDR2 is ANQGSEA. V was cut by 5 bases and J by 1 base, with 9 bases left in between. The DNA of the CDR3 is TGCAGCGTTCGGTCAGGGTCCTACGAGCAGTACTTC. Protein product: CSVRSGSYEQYF.

This chain uses TRBV18 with TRBJ2-7; 9 nucleotides agree with TRBD2. Germline CDR1 is KGHSH and CDR2 is LQKENI. The CDR3 is 16 residues long. V lost 0 bases to trimming and J lost 4 bases; unmatched junction nucleotides: 7. CDR3 residues: CASSPPGSGRGYEQYV. For the CDR3, the DNA is TGTGCCAGCTCACCACCAGGTAGCGGGAGAGGATACGAGCAGTACGTC.

The CDR3 DNA sequence: TGTGCCAGCAGCGGACAGAGGGGGCGGAAGAATGAAAAACTGTTTTTT. Protein product: CASSGQRGRKNEKLFF. The chain has TRBV9 and TRBJ1-4, with 7 positions matching TRBD1. Germline lookup yields CDR1 SGDLS and CDR2 YYNGEE. Germline trimming cut 3 bases from V and 5 bases from J; bases unmatched to any gene: 10. The CDR3 contains 16 residues.

The V and J genes are TRBV30 and TRBJ2-1, with D perhaps matching TRBD2 (6 bases). V was trimmed by 3 bases and J by 10 bases, leaving 22 bases between them. There are 15 residues in the CDR3. Germline V gene sequence: CDR1 GTSNPN, CDR2 SVGIG (reference sequence). CDR3: CAWRGGFLRGGEQFF. The CDR3, as DNA: TGTGCCTGGAGGGGCGGGTTTCTCCGGGGAGGAGAGCAGTTCTTC. The full variable domain, its missing parts supplied by reference TRBV30 and TRBJ2-1, is SQTIHQWPATLVQPVGSPLSLECTVEGTSNPNLYWYRQAAGRGLQLLFYSVGIGQISSEVPQNLSASRPQDRQFILSSKKLLLSDSGFYLCAWRGGFLRGGEQFFGPGTRLTVL.

The rearrangement joins TRBV2 to TRBJ2-1, with 11 positions matching TRBD2. With V trimmed by 2 bases and J by 6 bases, 15 bases remained unmatched. There are 19 residues in the CDR3. CDR1 SNHLY and CDR2 FYNNEI come from the germline V gene. The CDR3 DNA reads as TGTGCCAGCAGTGAAACTAGGAGGCTAGCGGGAGGAGGCGGCAATGAGCAGTTCTTC. Translation gives CASSETRRLAGGGGNEQFF. Full variable domain (rest looked up from reference TRBV2 and TRBJ2-1): EPEVTQTPSHQVTQMGQEVILRCVPISNHLYFYWYRQILGQKVEFLVSFYNNEISEKSEIFDDQFSVERPDGSNFTLKIRSTKLEDSAMYFCASSETRRLAGGGGNEQFFGPGTRLTVL.

The chain combines TRBV20-1 with TRBJ1-2, with D uncertain. CDR1 and CDR2 from the germline V gene are DFQATT and SNEGSKA (reference sequence). Trimming pared 6 bases from V and 6 bases from J, leaving 11 bases between. The CDR3 has 11 amino acids. CDR3 residues: CSANHGDGYTF. As DNA, the CDR3 is TGCAGTGCCAACCACGGAGATGGCTACACCTTC.

Worth noting for this clone: The limits of the CDR3 on the DNA are not certain, so only TCRdb's listed CDR3 is given. The chain is built from TRBV7-3 and TRBJ1-2. The CDR3 length equals 17 residues, ends included. Per the germline V gene, CDR1 is SGHTA and CDR2 is FQGTGA. The CDR3 is CASSFGPGVSGPYGYTF.

The V and J genes are TRBV4-3 and TRBJ2-5; the match to TRBD2 covers 7 bases. The CDR3 length is 17 residues. Germline V gene lookup returns CDR1 LGHNA and CDR2 YSLEER. The trim removed 0 bases at V and 5 bases at J, leaving 12 bases unmatched. Written as DNA, the CDR3 is TGCGCCAGCAGCCAAGAGGATGGAGGCGGGGGAGGTGAGACCCAGTACTTC. Its translation is CASSQEDGGGGGETQYF.

V and J are TRBV6-6 and TRBJ2-7; D is unclear. The length of the CDR3 is 12 residues. V was clipped by 0 bases and J by 6 bases, with 6 bases between them. Germline V gene sequence: CDR1 MNHNY, CDR2 SVGAGI (reference sequence). The CDR3 sequence: CASSYSRSEQYF. Written as DNA, the CDR3 is TGTGCCAGCAGTTACTCGAGGAGCGAGCAGTACTTC.

A few counts support this clone. The V call is TRBV20-1, the J call TRBJ2-7, with D possibly being TRBD2 (5 bases). Germline CDR1 is DFQATT and CDR2 is SNEGSKA (reference sequence). This CDR3 has 11 amino acids. Trimming left V 3 bases short and J 6 bases short, with 9 bases between. The CDR3 sequence is CSASSAGEQYF. Here the CDR3 DNA reads TGCAGTGCTAGCAGCGCGGGCGAGCAGTACTTC.

This rearrangement joins TRBV9 to TRBJ2-1; D is tentatively TRBD1 or TRBD2 (5 bases each). The CDR3 length is 13 residues. The V end lost 3 bases, the J end lost 4 bases, and 8 bases lay between the germline ends. Germline V CDR1 and CDR2: SGDLS, YYNGEE. In DNA, the CDR3 is TGTGCCAGCAGCGCGGGACGTTACAATGAGCAGTTCTTC. Amino acids: CASSAGRYNEQFF. The variable domain in full, with the rest retrieved from reference TRBV9 and TRBJ2-1, is DSGVTQTPKHLITATGQRVTLRCSPRSGDLSVYWYQQSLDQGLQFLIQYYNGEERAKGNILERFSAQQFPDLHSELNLSSLELGDSALYFCASSAGRYNEQFFGPGTRLTVL.